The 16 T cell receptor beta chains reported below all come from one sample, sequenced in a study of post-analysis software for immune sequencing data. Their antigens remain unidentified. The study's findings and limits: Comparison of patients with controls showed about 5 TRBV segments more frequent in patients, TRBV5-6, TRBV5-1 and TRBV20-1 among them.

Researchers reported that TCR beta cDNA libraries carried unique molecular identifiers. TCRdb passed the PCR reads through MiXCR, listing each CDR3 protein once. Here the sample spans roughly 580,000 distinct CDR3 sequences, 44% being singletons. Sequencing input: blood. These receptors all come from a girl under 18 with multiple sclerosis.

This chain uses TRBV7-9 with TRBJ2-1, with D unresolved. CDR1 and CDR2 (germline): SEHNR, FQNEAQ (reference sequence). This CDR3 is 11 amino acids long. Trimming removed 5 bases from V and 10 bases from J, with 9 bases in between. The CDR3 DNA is TGTGCCAGCAGCGTCGAGGAGGAGCAGTTCTTC. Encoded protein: CASSVEEEQFF.

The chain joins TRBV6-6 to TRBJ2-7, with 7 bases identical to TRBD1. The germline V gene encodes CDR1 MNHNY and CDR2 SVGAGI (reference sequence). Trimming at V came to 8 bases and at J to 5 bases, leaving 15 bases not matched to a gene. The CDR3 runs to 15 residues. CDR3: CASLDETGIVDEQYF. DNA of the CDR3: TGTGCCAGCCTTGACGAGACAGGGATTGTCGACGAGCAGTACTTC.

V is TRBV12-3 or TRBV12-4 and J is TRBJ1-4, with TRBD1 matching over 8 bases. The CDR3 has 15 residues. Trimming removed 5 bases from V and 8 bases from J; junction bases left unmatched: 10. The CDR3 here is CASSQSQGAGEKLFF. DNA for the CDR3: TGTGCCAGCAGTCAATCCCAGGGGGCCGGGGAAAAACTGTTTTTT.

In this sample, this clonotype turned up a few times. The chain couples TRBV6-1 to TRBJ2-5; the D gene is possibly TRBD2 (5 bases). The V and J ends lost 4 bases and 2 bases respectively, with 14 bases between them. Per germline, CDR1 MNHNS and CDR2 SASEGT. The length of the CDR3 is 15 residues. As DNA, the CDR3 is TGTGCCAGCAGTGTCGGGATCGCACCTCAAGAGACCCAGTACTTC. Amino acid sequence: CASSVGIAPQETQYF.

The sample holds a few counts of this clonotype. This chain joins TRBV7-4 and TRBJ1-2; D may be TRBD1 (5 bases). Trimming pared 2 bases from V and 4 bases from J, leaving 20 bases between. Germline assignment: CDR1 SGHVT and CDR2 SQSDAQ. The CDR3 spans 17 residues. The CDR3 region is CASSLLSWQGKPYGYTF. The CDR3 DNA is TGTGCCAGCAGCTTATTATCGTGGCAGGGAAAACCCTATGGCTACACCTTC.

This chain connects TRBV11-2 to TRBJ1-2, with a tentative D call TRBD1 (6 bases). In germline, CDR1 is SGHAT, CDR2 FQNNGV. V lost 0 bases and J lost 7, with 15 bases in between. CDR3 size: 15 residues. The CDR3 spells CASSLDLVAGAGYTF. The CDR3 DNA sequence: TGTGCCAGCAGCTTAGATCTGGTGGCGGGGGCTGGCTACACCTTC.

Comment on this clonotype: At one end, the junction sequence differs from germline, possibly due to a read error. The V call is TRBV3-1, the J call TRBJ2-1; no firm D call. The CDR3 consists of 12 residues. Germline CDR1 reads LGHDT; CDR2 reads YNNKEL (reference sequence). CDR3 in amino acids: CANSQGRYEQFF. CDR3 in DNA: TGTGCCAACAGCCAAGGTCGCTATGAGCAGTTCTTC.

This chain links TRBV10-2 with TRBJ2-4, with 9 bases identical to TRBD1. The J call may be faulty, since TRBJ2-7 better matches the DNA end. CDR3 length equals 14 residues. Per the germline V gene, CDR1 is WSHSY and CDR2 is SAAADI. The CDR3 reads CASRSLTGGDEQYF. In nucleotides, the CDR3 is TGCGCCAGCAGATCACTGACAGGGGGAGACGAGCAGTACTTC.

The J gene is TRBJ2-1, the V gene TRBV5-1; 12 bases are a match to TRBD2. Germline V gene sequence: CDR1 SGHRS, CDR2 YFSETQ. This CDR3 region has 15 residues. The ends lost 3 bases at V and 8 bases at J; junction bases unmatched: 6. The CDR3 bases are TGCGCCAGCAGCTCCAGGACTAGCGGGACCGATGAGCAGTTCTTC. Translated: CASSSRTSGTDEQFF. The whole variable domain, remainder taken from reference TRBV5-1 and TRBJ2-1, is KAGVTQTPRYLIKTRGQQVTLSCSPISGHRSVSWYQQTPGQGLQFLFEYFSETQRNKGNFPGRFSGRQFSNSRSEMNVSTLELGDSALYLCASSSRTSGTDEQFFGPGTRLTVL.

In nucleotides, the CDR3 is TGTGCCAGCACCCCAATGGCGGGAGGGACCTACAATGAGCAGTACTTC. This sequence encodes CASTPMAGGTYNEQYF. The genes are TRBV12-3 or TRBV12-4 and TRBJ2-5; 9 bases map to TRBD2. The length of the CDR3 is 16 residues. The J segment lost 11 bases and the V segment lost 7 bases, leaving 20 bases of the junction unmatched.

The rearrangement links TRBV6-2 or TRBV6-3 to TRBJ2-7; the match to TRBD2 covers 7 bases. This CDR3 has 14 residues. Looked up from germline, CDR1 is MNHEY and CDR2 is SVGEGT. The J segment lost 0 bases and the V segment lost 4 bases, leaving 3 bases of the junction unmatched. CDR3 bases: TGTGCCAGCAGTTCCGGGGACTACTCCTACGAGCAGTACTTC. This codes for CASSSGDYSYEQYF.

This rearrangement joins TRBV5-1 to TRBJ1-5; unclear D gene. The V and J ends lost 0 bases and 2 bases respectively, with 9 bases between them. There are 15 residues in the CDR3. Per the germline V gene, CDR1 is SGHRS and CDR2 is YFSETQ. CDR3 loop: CASSLGDGRNQPQHF. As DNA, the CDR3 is TGCGCCAGCAGCTTGGGAGACGGCCGCAATCAGCCCCAGCATTTT. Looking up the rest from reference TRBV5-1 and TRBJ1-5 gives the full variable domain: KAGVTQTPRYLIKTRGQQVTLSCSPISGHRSVSWYQQTPGQGLQFLFEYFSETQRNKGNFPGRFSGRQFSNSRSEMNVSTLELGDSALYLCASSLGDGRNQPQHFGDGTRLSIL.

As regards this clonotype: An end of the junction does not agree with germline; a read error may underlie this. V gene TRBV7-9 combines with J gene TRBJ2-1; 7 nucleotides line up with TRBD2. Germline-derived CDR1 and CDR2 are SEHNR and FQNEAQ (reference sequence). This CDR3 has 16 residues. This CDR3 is CASSLGGGIPANEQLF. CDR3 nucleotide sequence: TGTGCCAGCAGCTTAGGGGGAGGGATCCCGGCTAATGAGCAGTTATTC.

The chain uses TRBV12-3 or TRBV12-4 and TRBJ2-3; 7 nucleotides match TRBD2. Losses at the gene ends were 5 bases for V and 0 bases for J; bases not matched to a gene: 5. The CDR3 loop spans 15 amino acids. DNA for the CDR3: TGTGCCAGCAGTCAACTAGCGCAAAGCACAGATACGCAGTATTTT. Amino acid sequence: CASSQLAQSTDTQYF.

CDR3 bases: TGCGCCAGCAGCTTGAGTGGGCAGTGGGAGACCCAGTACTTC. This gives the protein CASSLSGQWETQYF. The V call is TRBV5-1, the J call TRBJ2-5; D not resolved. The germline CDR1 and CDR2 sequences are SGHRS and YFSETQ. This CDR3 is 14 amino acids long. The ends were cut back, 1 base at V and 5 bases at J, with 12 bases in the middle.

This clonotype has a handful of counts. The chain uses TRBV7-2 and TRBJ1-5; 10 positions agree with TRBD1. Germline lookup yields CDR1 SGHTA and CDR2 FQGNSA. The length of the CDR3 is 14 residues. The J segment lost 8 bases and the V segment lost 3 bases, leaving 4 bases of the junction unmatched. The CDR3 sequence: CASSLGQGIEPQHF. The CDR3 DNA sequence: TGTGCCAGCAGCTTGGGACAGGGGATAGAGCCCCAGCATTTT.